Sequencing of this T cell receptor beta chain was carried out in a study of T cell responses to AZD1222 COVID-19 vaccine. Clones were sequenced by immunoSEQ multiplex PCR, and TCRdb holds only the in-frame ones, with some missing. The sample shows about 150,000 clones, roughly 80% of them seen only once. The germline gives CDR1 MDHEN, CDR2 SYDVKM. V dropped 2 bases and J dropped 7 bases, with 8 bases sitting between them. The CDR3 is made up of 12 amino acids. For this clone: Its antigen is undetermined.

Study results and limitations: Baseline seropositivity characterized only six AZD1222 recipients. Spike-specific TCR breadth and depth grew following two AZD1222 doses. With dominance at 160-218 and 743-854, vaccine-associated CD4 TCRs spanned spike.

The specimen comprised peripheral blood, sampled on day 0 of AZD1222 vaccination. The J gene is TRBJ1-2, the V gene TRBV28, with D unclear. The receptor comes from an adult in good health. DNA for the CDR3: TGTGCCAGCAGTTTAGACGGCGGTGGCTACACCTTC. It codes for CASSLDGGGYTF.